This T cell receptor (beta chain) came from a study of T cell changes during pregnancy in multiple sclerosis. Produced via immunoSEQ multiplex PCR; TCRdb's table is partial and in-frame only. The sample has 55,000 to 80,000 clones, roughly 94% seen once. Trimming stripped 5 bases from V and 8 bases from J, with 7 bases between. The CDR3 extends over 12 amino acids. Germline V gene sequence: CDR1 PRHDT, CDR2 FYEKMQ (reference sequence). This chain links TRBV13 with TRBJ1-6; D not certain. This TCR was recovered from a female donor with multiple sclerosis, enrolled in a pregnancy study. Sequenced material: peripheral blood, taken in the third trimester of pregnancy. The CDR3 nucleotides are TGTGCCAGCAGCGTTCGGGATTCACCCCTCCACTTT. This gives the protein CASSVRDSPLHF.